This T cell receptor beta chain was sequenced for a study of blood T cell repertoires in COVID-19. A note on this clone: An end of the junction does not agree with germline; a read error may underlie this.

Method: immunoSEQ multiplex PCR; TCRdb's copy keeps in-frame clones and lacks some. This sample has tens of thousands of clones, with approximately 91% found just once. Germline CDR1 SSHAT, CDR2 FNYEAQ (reference sequence). The length of the CDR3 is 15 residues. The sequence was obtained from a man in his fifties or sixties with COVID-19, enrolled during active disease. This rearrangement joins TRBV7-7 to TRBJ2-5; 7 bases agree with TRBD1. The sequencing sample was made of peripheral blood. The CDR3 DNA reads TGTGCTAGCAGCCGAAGACAGGGCCAGGGAGAGACCCAGTACTTC. Its translation: CASSRRQGQGETQYF. The full variable domain, completed using reference TRBV7-7 and TRBJ2-5, is GAGVSQSPRYKVTKRGQDVTLRCDPISSHATLYWYQQALGQGPEFLTYFNYEAQPDKSGLPSDRFSAERPEGSISTLTIQRTEQRDSAMYRCASSRRQGQGETQYFGPGTRLLVL.